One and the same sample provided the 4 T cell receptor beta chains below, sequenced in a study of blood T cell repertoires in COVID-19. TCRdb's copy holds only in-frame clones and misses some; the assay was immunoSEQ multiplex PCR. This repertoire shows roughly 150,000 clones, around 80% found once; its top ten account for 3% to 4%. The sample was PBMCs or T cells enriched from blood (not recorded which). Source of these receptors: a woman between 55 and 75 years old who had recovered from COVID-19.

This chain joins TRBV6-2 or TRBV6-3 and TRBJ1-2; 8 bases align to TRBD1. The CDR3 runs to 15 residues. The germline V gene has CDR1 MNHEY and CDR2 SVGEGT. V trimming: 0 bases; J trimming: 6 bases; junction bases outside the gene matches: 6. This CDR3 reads CASSYSTGGFDGYTF. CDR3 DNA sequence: TGTGCCAGCAGTTACTCTACAGGGGGTTTCGATGGCTACACCTTC.

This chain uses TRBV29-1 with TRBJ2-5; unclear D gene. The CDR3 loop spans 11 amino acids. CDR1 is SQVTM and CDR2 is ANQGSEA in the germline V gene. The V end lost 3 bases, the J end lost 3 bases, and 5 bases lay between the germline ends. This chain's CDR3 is CSVDSKETQYF. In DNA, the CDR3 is TGCAGCGTTGACAGTAAAGAGACCCAGTACTTC.

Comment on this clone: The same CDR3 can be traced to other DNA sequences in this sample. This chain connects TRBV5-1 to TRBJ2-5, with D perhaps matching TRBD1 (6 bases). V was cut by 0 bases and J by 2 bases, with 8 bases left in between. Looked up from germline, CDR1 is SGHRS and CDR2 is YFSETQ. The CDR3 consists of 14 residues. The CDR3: CASSLGGPQETQYF. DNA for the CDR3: TGCGCCAGCAGCTTGGGGGGGCCTCAAGAGACCCAGTACTTC.

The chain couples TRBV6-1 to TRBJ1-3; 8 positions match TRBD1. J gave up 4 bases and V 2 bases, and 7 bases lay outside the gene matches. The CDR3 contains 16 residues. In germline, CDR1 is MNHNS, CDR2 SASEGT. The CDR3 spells CASSEQGAYEGNTIYF. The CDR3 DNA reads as TGTGCCAGCAGTGAACAGGGGGCGTATGAGGGAAACACCATATATTTT.